Sequencing of this T cell receptor (beta chain) was carried out in a study of monozygotic twins with inflammatory bowel disease. The CDR3 has 14 amino acids. Germline CDR1 is ENHRY and CDR2 is SYGVKD. TCRdb re-called the 5' RACE reads, yielding one record per CDR3 amino acid sequence without DNA. In total, the table holds 350,000 to 550,000 distinct CDR3 sequences. The clonotype comes from a human donor with ulcerative colitis or Crohn's disease, or a healthy co-twin of an affected twin (not recorded which). This sequence joins TRBV10-3 and TRBJ2-7; TCRdb calls TRBD1, which cannot be checked without DNA. Specimen: blood. CDR3: CAIRFGQGTYEQYF.